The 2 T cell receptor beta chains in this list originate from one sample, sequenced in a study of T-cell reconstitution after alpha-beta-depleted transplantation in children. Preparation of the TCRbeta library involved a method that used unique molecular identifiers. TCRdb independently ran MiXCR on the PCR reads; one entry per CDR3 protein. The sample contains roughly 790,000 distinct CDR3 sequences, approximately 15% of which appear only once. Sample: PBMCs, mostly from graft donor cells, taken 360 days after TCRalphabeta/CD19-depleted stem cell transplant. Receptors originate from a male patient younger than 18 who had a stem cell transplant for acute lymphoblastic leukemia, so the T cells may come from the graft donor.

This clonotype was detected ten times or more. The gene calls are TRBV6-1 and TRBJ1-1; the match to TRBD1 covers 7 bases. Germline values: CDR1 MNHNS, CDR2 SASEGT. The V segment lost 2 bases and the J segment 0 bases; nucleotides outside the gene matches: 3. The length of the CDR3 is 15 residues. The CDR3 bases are TGTGCCAGCAGTGAACCGGGACAGATGAACACTGAAGCTTTCTTT. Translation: CASSEPGQMNTEAFF.

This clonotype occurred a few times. CDR3 DNA: TGCAGTGCCTGTCAAACCCAAACCCACAATGAGCAGTTCTTC. Translated: CSACQTQTHNEQFF. The chain links TRBV20-1 to TRBJ2-1; D gene ambiguous. The V end lost 6 bases, the J end lost 5 bases, and 17 bases lay between the germline ends. Germline-derived CDR1 and CDR2 are DFQATT and SNEGSKA (reference sequence). The CDR3 has 14 amino acids.